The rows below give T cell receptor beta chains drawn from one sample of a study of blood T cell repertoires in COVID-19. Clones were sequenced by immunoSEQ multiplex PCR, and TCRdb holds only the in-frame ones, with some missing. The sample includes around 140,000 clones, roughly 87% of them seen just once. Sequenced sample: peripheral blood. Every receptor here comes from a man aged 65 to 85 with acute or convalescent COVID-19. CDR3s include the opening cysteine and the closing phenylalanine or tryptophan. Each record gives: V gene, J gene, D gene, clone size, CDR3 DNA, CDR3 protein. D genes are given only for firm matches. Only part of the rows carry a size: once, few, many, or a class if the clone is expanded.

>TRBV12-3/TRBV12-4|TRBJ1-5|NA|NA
TGTGCCAGCAGCCCCGCCGGTTCCCCCCAGCATTTT
CASSPAGSPQHF
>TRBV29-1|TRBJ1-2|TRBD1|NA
TGCAGCGTTGCGGGGGACAGGGGGCCCGTTCCTGGCTACACCTTC
CSVAGDRGPVPGYTF
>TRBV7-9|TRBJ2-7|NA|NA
TGTGCCAGCAGCTTAGTTGGGGACATAGCCTACGAGCAGTACTTC
CASSLVGDIAYEQYF
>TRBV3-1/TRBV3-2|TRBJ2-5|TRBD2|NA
TGTGCCAGCAGCCAAGGTACTAGCGGGGGTCGCGGGACCCAGTACTTC
CASSQGTSGGRGTQYF
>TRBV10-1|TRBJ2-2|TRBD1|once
TGCGCCAGCAGTGCGCAACCGGGACAGGGGGTGCCCGGGGAGCTGTTTTTT
CASSAQPGQGVPGELFF
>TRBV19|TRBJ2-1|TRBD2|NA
TGTGCCAGTACTACTAGCGGGAGGAATGAGCAGTTCTTC
CASTTSGRNEQFF
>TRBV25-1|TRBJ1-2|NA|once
TGTGCCAGCAGTGACTCACAAGACTTTAACTATGGCTACACCTTC
CASSDSQDFNYGYTF
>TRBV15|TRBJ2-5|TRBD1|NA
TGTGCCACCAGCAGAGAGATCAGGGGGAACCAAGAGACCCAGTACTTC
CATSREIRGNQETQYF
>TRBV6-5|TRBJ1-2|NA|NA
TGTGCCAGCACTAAAAGGGGACAAGAAACCGGCTACACCTTC
CASTKRGQETGYTF
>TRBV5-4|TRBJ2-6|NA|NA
TGTGCCAGCAGTCCTCGGTACTCTGGGGCCAACGTCCTGACTTTC
CASSPRYSGANVLTF
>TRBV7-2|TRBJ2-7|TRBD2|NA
TGTGCCAGCAGCTCAACTTGGGGACTAGCGGGAGCCGAGCAGTACTTC
CASSSTWGLAGAEQYF
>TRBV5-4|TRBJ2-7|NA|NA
TGTGCCAGCAGCGCCAGCGACTCCTACGAGCAGTACTTC
CASSASDSYEQYF
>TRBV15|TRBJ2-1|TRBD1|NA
TGTGCCACCAGCTCCCGACAGGGTCAAAACAATGAGCAGTTCTTC
CATSSRQGQNNEQFF
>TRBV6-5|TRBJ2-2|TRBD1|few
TGTGCCAGCAGAGATACAGGGGGAACCGGGGAGCTGTTTTTT
CASRDTGGTGELFF
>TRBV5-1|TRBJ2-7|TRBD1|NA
TGCGCCAGCAGCCCCGGACAGGAAACCTACGAGCAGTACTTC
CASSPGQETYEQYF
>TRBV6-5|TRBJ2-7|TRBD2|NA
TGTGCCAGCAGTTACTCGGGGGGACTAGCTTACGAGCAGTACTTC
CASSYSGGLAYEQYF
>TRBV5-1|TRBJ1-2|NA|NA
TGCGCCAGCAGCTTGGGGCGGCCCGAGATGTCTGGCTACACCTTC
CASSLGRPEMSGYTF
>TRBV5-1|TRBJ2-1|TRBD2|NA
TGCGCCAGCAGTGAGGGGCTAGCGGGGGTTAATGAGCAGTTCTTC
CASSEGLAGVNEQFF
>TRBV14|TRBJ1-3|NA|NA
TGTGCCAGCAGCCAAGAGAAGGGGCCAGGCTCTGGAAACACCATATATTTT
CASSQEKGPGSGNTIYF
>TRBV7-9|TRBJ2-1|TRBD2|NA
TGTGCCAGCAGCTCCGGGACTAGCGGGGGTTGGAATGAGCAGTTCTTC
CASSSGTSGGWNEQFF
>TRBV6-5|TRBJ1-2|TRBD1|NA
TGTGCCAGCACCCAGAGAGGGGGCCATGGCTACACCTTC
CASTQRGGHGYTF
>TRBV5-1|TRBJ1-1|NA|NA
TGCGCCAGCAGCTTCCAAGGGGAAACGATTATGAACACTGAAGCTTTCTTT
CASSFQGETIMNTEAFF
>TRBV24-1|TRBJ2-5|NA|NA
TGTGCCACCAGTGAAGGCGTGGGGGCTGGAGAGACCCAGTACTTC
CATSEGVGAGETQYF
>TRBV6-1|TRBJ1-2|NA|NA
TGTGCCAGCAGTGAAGGTCCACAGGGCGCCTATGGCTACACCTTC
CASSEGPQGAYGYTF
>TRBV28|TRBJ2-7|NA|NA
TGTGCCAGCAGTCCCAATGGAGTGGAGCAGTACTTC
CASSPNGVEQYF
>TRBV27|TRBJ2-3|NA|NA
TGTGCCAGCAGTTTGACTGCAGGGTTAGATACGCAGTATTTT
CASSLTAGLDTQYF
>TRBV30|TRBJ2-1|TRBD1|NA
TGTGCCTGGAGTGCCGGTCAGGGGGCAAGCTACAATGAGCAGTTCTTC
CAWSAGQGASYNEQFF
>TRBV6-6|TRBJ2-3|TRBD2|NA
TGTGCCAGCAAGGCGGGAGCCACCACAGATACGCAGTATTTT
CASKAGATTDTQYF
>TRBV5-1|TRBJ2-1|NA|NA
TGCGCCAGCAGCTTGGACCCGACGGGGAATGAGCAGTTCTTC
CASSLDPTGNEQFF